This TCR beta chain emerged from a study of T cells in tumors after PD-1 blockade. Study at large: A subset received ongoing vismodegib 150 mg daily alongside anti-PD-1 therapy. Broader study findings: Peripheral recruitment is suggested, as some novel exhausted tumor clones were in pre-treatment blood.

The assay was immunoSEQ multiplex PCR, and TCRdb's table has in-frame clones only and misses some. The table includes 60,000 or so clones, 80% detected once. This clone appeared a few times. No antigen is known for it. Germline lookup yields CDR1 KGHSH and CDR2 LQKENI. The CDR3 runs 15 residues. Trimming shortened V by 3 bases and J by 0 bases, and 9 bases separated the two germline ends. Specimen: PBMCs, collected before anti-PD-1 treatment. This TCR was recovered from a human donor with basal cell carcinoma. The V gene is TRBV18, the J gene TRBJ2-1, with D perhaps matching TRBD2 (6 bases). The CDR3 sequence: CASSPAGYSYNEQFF. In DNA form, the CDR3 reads TGTGCCAGCTCACCGGCGGGGTACTCCTACAATGAGCAGTTCTTC.